This TCR beta chain originates from a study of T cells in Graves' hyperthyroidism and ophthalmopathy. The table lists this clonotype with many counts. Its antigen is not known. Amplified regions were TCR beta CDR3 sequences from RNA transcripts. Researchers ran a first-round RT-PCR on the TCR CDR3 using the HTBI primer set. In TCRdb, the multiplex PCR reads were re-called with MiXCR into one record per CDR3 protein. Altogether fewer than 850,000 distinct CDR3 sequences are present, around 16% being singletons, with the ten largest covering around 16%. Findings of the study overall: Appearing also in blood were most of the thyroid clonotypes expanded above 0.001. Ophthalmopathy was model-predicted a median around 6.1 months pre-onset. A model built on 13 V-J features separated ophthalmopathy from stable hyperthyroidism.

The length of the CDR3 is 15 residues. The V and J ends lost 5 bases and 6 bases respectively, with 18 bases between them. CDR1 is ENHRY and CDR2 is SYGVKD in the germline V gene. Cells are PBMCs isolated from more than 8.5 ml of fresh blood. The receptor's source is a man aged 50 to 59 with Graves' hyperthyroidism. The sample was blood. The chain carries TRBV10-3 and TRBJ2-3; perhaps TRBD2 as D (6 bases). The CDR3 loop reads CAISLEGLVLDTQYF. The CDR3, as DNA: TGTGCCATCAGTCTAGAGGGACTGGTATTGGATACGCAGTATTTT.